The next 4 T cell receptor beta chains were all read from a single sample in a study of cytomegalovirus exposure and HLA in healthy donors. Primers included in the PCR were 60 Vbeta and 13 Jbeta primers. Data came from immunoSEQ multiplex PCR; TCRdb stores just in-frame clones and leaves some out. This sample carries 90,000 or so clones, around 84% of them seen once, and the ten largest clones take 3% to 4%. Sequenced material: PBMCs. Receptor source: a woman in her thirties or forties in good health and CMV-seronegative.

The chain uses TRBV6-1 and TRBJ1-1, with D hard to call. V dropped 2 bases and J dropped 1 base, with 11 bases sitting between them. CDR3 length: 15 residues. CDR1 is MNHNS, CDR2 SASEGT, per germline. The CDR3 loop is CASSEYVGSNTEAFF. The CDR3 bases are TGTGCCAGCAGTGAATACGTCGGGTCGAACACTGAAGCTTTCTTT.

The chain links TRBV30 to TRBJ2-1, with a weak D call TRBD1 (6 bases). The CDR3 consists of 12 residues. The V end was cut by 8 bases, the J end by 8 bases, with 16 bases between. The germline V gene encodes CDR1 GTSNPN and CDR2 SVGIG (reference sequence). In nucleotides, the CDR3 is TGTGCCAGACCAGGGGACGGGGATGAGCAGTTCTTC. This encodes CARPGDGDEQFF.

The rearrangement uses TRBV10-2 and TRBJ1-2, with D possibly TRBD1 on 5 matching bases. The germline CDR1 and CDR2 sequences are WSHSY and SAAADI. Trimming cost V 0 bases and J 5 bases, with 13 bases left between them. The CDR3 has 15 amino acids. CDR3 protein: CASSESIWGAYGYTF. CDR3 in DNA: TGCGCCAGCAGTGAGTCGATATGGGGCGCATATGGCTACACCTTC.

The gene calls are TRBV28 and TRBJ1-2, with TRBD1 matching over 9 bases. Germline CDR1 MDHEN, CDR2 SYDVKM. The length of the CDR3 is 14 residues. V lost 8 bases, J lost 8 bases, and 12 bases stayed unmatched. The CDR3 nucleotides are TGTGCCAGCCGGTCCACAGGGGGCATTTCCGGCTACACCTTC. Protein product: CASRSTGGISGYTF.